This T cell receptor (beta chain) was obtained from a study of blood T cell repertoires in COVID-19. As for the study in general: Samples came from the United States, Italy and Spain, spanning acute and convalescent COVID-19. PBMCs, B-cell-depleted T cells, or T cells were the source of the cDNA or gDNA that made up the material.

CDR1 and CDR2 (germline): KGHSH, LQKENI. V gave up 2 bases and J gave up 0 bases, with 8 bases separating them. This CDR3 has 15 amino acids. As originally analysed: From reference gene primer amplification, estimates of nucleated cell counts were derived. Some clones are missing from TCRdb's copy, which holds only in-frame ones; the method was immunoSEQ multiplex PCR. V and J calls and clone size come straight from that table; D and trimming were deduced from the DNA. The data show 95,000 or so clones, more than 75% seen once. The chain is built from TRBV18 and TRBJ1-3; D is unclear. Sequenced input: peripheral blood. The sequence was obtained from a human donor in a cohort sampled during active COVID-19. Here the CDR3 reads CASSPARDSGNTIYF. In nucleotides, the CDR3 is TGTGCCAGCTCACCAGCAAGAGACTCTGGAAACACCATATATTTT.